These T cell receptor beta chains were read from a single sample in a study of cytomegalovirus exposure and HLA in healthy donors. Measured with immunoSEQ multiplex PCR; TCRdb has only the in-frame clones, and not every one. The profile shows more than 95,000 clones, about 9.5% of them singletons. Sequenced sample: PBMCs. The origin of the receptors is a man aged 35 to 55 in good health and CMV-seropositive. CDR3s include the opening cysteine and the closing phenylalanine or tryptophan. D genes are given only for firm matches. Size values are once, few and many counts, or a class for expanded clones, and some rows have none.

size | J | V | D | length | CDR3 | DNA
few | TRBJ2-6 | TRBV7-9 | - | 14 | CATLVRAGANVLTF | TGTGCCACCCTAGTCAGGGCTGGGGCCAACGTCCTGACTTTC
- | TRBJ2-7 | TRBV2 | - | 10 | CASSSREQYF | TGTGCCAGCAGCTCTAGAGAGCAGTACTTC
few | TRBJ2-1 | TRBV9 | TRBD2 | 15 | CASSVALAGVSEQFF | TGTGCCAGCAGCGTAGCCCTAGCGGGAGTGAGTGAGCAGTTCTTC
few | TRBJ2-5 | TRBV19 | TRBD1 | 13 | CASSRDRSETQYF | TGTGCCAGTAGCCGGGACAGATCAGAGACCCAGTACTTC
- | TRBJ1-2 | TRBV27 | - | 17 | CASSPPSGAFSNYGYTF | TGTGCCAGCAGTCCCCCCTCAGGGGCGTTTTCCAACTATGGCTACACCTTC
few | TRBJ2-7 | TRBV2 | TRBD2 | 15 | CASIQTSTLTYEQYF | TGTGCCAGCATCCAGACTAGCACCCTAACCTACGAGCAGTACTTC
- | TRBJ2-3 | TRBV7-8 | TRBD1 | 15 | CASKRGTGDPDTQYF | TGTGCCAGCAAACGAGGGACAGGGGACCCGGATACGCAGTATTTT
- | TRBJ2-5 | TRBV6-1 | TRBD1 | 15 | CASSEGTGFLETQYF | TGTGCCAGCAGTGAAGGGACAGGTTTCTTGGAGACCCAGTACTTC
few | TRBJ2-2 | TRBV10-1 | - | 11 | CASGATGELFF | TGCGCCAGCGGAGCTACCGGGGAGCTGTTTTTT
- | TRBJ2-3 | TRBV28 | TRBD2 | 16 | CASSPVGGEETDTQYF | TGTGCCAGCAGCCCCGTTGGGGGGGAGGAGACAGATACGCAGTATTTT
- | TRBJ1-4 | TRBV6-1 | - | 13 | CASSNREGEKLFF | TGTGCCAGCAGTAACAGGGAAGGGGAAAAACTGTTTTTT
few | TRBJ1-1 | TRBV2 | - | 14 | CASSEWGPDTEAFF | TGTGCCAGCAGTGAGTGGGGGCCGGACACTGAAGCTTTCTTT
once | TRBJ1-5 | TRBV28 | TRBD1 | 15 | CASTTHGTGDWAQHF | TGTGCCAGCACCACACACGGGACAGGCGATTGGGCCCAGCATTTT
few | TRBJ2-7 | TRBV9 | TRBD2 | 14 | CASSAGLAGVEQYF | TGTGCCAGCAGCGCCGGACTAGCGGGGGTCGAGCAGTACTTC
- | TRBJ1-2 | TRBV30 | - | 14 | CAWSPLSRAYGYTF | TGTGCCTGGAGCCCATTATCGAGGGCCTATGGCTACACCTTC
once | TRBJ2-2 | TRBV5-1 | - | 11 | CASSSTGELFF | TGCGCCAGCAGCTCGACCGGGGAGCTGTTTTTT
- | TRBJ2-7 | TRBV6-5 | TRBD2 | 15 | CASSGLAGGSYEQYF | TGTGCCAGCTCAGGGCTAGCGGGAGGATCCTACGAGCAGTACTTC
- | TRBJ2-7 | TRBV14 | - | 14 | CASSPGLPNYEQYF | TGTGCCAGCAGCCCGGGACTTCCGAACTACGAGCAGTACTTC